The present T cell receptor (beta chain) was sequenced within a study of cytomegalovirus exposure and HLA in healthy donors. Per the germline V gene, CDR1 is ENHRY and CDR2 is SYGVKD. The CDR3 has 13 amino acids. The J segment lost 7 bases and the V segment lost 10 bases, leaving 10 bases of the junction unmatched. Amplification used 60 Vbeta primers and 13 Jbeta primers. Measured with immunoSEQ multiplex PCR; TCRdb has only the in-frame clones, and not every one. Its table lists over 45,000 clones. The chain carries TRBV10-3 and TRBJ2-1; 7 bases fit TRBD2. This clonotype was obtained from a young woman in good health and CMV-seronegative. Material: PBMCs. The CDR3 region is CASSGTPKNEQFF. The CDR3 coding sequence is TGTGCCAGCAGCGGGACTCCCAAAAATGAGCAGTTCTTC.